This is a list of T cell receptor beta chains from one sample in a study of vaccination and CD4 T cells after COVID-19. TCRdb independently ran MiXCR on the PCR reads; one entry per CDR3 protein. The table lists fewer than 10,000 distinct CDR3 sequences, roughly half of them singletons. Their antigen targets remain unknown. The sequenced sample consisted of CD4+ T cells from blood, cultured in vitro. Every receptor here comes from a human donor who had recovered from COVID-19. Both conserved end residues are part of each CDR3. D genes are given only for firm matches. The size of a clone is reported for some rows only, either as once, few or many, or as a class for expanded clones.

TRBD1	NA	TRBV7-9	TRBJ2-7	CASSRSRDSQGPYEQYF	TGTGCCAGCAGCCGCTCGAGGGACAGCCAAGGCCCGTACGAGCAGTACTTC
NA	NA	TRBV5-1	TRBJ1-1	CASSAQGGTEAFF	TGCGCCAGCAGTGCGCAGGGTGGGACTGAAGCTTTCTTT
TRBD1	few	TRBV6-1	TRBJ2-7	CASSEALAGGTYEQYF	TGTGCCAGCAGTGAAGCGCTTGCAGGGGGCACCTACGAGCAGTACTTC
NA	NA	TRBV9	TRBJ1-1	CASSVAGRTEAFF	TGTGCCAGCAGCGTCGCAGGGCGCACTGAAGCTTTCTTT
NA	NA	TRBV6-1	TRBJ1-1	CASSPNSDRAFF	TGTGCCAGCAGCCCAAACTCGGATCGAGCTTTCTTT
NA	NA	TRBV20-1	TRBJ1-5	CSARNRDSRNQPQHF	TGCAGTGCTAGGAACCGGGACTCACGAAATCAGCCCCAGCATTTT
TRBD2	NA	TRBV7-2	TRBJ2-7	CASSLASSGGEQYF	TGTGCCAGCAGCTTAGCCAGCTCGGGGGGCGAGCAGTACTTC
NA	NA	TRBV27	TRBJ2-3	CASRRGQPSDTQYF	TGTGCCAGCCGCCGTGGACAGCCCTCAGATACGCAGTATTTT
TRBD1	NA	TRBV19	TRBJ1-1	CASSRGQGRTEAFF	TGTGCCAGTAGTCGGGGACAGGGTCGGACTGAAGCTTTCTTT
NA	NA	TRBV4-2	TRBJ1-5	CASSQDQSADSNQPQHF	TGTGCCAGCAGCCAAGATCAAAGTGCAGATTCAAATCAGCCCCAGCATTTT
NA	few	TRBV30	TRBJ2-7	CAWSPSGIEQYF	TGTGCCTGGAGTCCGTCAGGGATCGAGCAGTACTTC
NA	once	TRBV18	TRBJ1-1	CASSPTRSGAEAFF	TGTGCCAGCTCACCAACACGGTCCGGGGCTGAAGCTTTCTTT
NA	once	TRBV6-2/TRBV6-3	TRBJ2-7	CASSWGAVEQYF	TGTGCCAGCAGTTGGGGAGCCGTTGAGCAGTACTTC
TRBD1	NA	TRBV27	TRBJ2-2	CASSRTGGRTGELFF	TGTGCCAGCAGTAGGACAGGGGGCAGGACCGGGGAGCTGTTTTTT
NA	NA	TRBV20-1	TRBJ1-4	CSARRPNEKLFF	TGCAGTGCTAGAAGGCCTAATGAAAAACTGTTTTTT
TRBD1	NA	TRBV12-3/TRBV12-4	TRBJ1-5	CASSLGLTGTQPQHF	TGTGCCAGCAGTTTAGGCCTGACAGGGACTCAGCCCCAGCATTTT
NA	NA	TRBV2	TRBJ1-2	CASSERLWSYGYTF	TGTGCCAGCAGTGAAAGGCTTTGGAGCTATGGCTACACCTTC
TRBD1	few	TRBV7-2	TRBJ1-5	CASSVTGGNNQPQHF	TGTGCCAGCAGCGTGACAGGGGGTAACAATCAGCCCCAGCATTTT
NA	NA	TRBV6-5	TRBJ2-1	CASSYSWGEVGSYNEQFF	TGTGCCAGCAGTTACTCATGGGGGGAAGTAGGCTCCTACAATGAGCAGTTCTTC
NA	NA	TRBV20-1	TRBJ1-1	CSASDNTEAFF	TGCAGTGCTAGCGACAACACTGAAGCTTTCTTT
TRBD2	medium-sized	TRBV28	TRBJ2-5	CASSLAGGETQYF	TGTGCCAGCAGTTTGGCGGGAGGGGAGACCCAGTACTTC
NA	medium-sized	TRBV20-1	TRBJ1-1	CSAPLRDRRDTEAFF	TGCAGTGCTCCACTCAGGGACCGTCGGGACACTGAAGCTTTCTTT
TRBD1	NA	TRBV27	TRBJ1-5	CASRRQGTAPQHF	TGTGCCAGCAGACGACAGGGTACAGCGCCCCAGCATTTT
TRBD1	NA	TRBV7-2	TRBJ1-4	CASSLHRGSNEKLFF	TGTGCCAGCAGCTTACACAGGGGATCTAATGAAAAACTGTTTTTT
TRBD1	few	TRBV6-1	TRBJ1-2	CASSPTGALGYTF	TGTGCCAGCAGCCCGACAGGGGCTCTAGGCTACACCTTC
NA	NA	TRBV30	TRBJ2-4	CAWSLGGLAKNIQYF	TGTGCCTGGTCCCTCGGGGGGCTAGCCAAAAACATTCAGTACTTC
NA	NA	TRBV11-3	TRBJ1-1	CASKRGVNTEAFF	TGTGCCAGCAAGCGGGGGGTGAACACTGAAGCTTTCTTT
TRBD2	once	TRBV11-3	TRBJ2-1	CASSFASGDHEQFF	TGTGCCAGCAGCTTTGCTAGCGGGGATCATGAGCAGTTCTTC
NA	NA	TRBV7-8	TRBJ2-7	CASSSWESYEQYF	TGTGCCAGCAGCTCCTGGGAGTCCTACGAGCAGTACTTC
NA	NA	TRBV7-9	TRBJ2-7	CASSLEGTSYF	TGTGCCAGCAGCTTAGAAGGGACGAGCTACTTC
NA	NA	TRBV6-1	TRBJ1-2	CASSEVATHNYGYTF	TGTGCCAGCAGTGAAGTTGCAACCCATAACTATGGCTACACCTTC
NA	few	TRBV30	TRBJ2-3	CAWREGPSDTQYF	TGTGCCTGGAGGGAGGGACCCTCAGATACGCAGTATTTT
TRBD1	NA	TRBV11-3	TRBJ2-2	CASSRGQGDTGELFF	TGTGCCAGCAGCCGCGGACAGGGGGACACCGGGGAGCTGTTTTTT
TRBD2	NA	TRBV28	TRBJ2-3	CAGRKREADTQYF	TGTGCCGGACGTAAGCGGGAGGCAGATACGCAGTATTTT
NA	few	TRBV7-8	TRBJ1-2	CASSRNRDGYTF	TGTGCCAGCAGCCGTAACAGGGATGGCTACACCTTC
TRBD1	few	TRBV20-1	TRBJ2-5	CSALTGSPETQYF	TGCAGTGCCCTGACAGGGTCCCCCGAGACCCAGTACTTC
NA	NA	TRBV27	TRBJ1-1	CASSLSWDKNTEAFF	TGTGCCAGCAGTTTATCTTGGGACAAGAACACTGAAGCTTTCTTT
NA	NA	TRBV7-8	TRBJ1-6	CASSLGARNSPLHF	TGTGCCAGCAGCTTGGGGGCGAGGAATTCACCCCTCCACTTT
TRBD2	NA	TRBV19	TRBJ2-3	CASRGTSGTSSEYF	TGTGCCAGTAGGGGGACTAGCGGGACCTCATCCGAGTATTTT
NA	NA	TRBV20-1	TRBJ1-4	CSAVRANEKLFF	TGCAGTGCAGTTCGGGCTAATGAAAAACTGTTTTTT
TRBD2	NA	TRBV5-4	TRBJ2-7	CASSLAGLAGSYEQYF	TGTGCCAGCAGCTTGGCGGGACTAGCGGGATCCTACGAGCAGTACTTC
TRBD1	NA	TRBV24-1	TRBJ1-1	CATSDGGQMNTEAFF	TGTGCCACCAGTGATGGGGGACAGATGAACACTGAAGCTTTCTTT
TRBD1	NA	TRBV4-2	TRBJ2-5	CASSQEGDRDQETQYF	TGTGCCAGCAGCCAAGAAGGGGACAGGGACCAAGAGACCCAGTACTTC
TRBD1	NA	TRBV19	TRBJ2-7	CASSITGTGVDEQYF	TGTGCCAGTAGTATAACCGGGACAGGGGTGGACGAGCAGTACTTC
TRBD1	NA	TRBV10-3	TRBJ1-2	CAISGDSPNYGYTF	TGTGCCATCAGCGGGGACAGCCCTAACTATGGCTACACCTTC
NA	NA	TRBV12-3/TRBV12-4	TRBJ2-7	CASSPGTEISYEQYF	TGTGCCAGCAGTCCGGGAACGGAAATCTCCTACGAGCAGTACTTC
NA	few	TRBV27	TRBJ1-3	CASRGNPPGNTIYF	TGTGCCAGCCGAGGGAACCCGCCTGGAAACACCATATATTTT
TRBD2	once	TRBV20-1	TRBJ2-1	CSATAGGPGRSEQFF	TGCAGTGCTACTGCGGGGGGGCCAGGTCGGAGTGAGCAGTTCTTC
NA	NA	TRBV5-1	TRBJ1-2	CASSYRGGGLSNYGYTF	TGCGCCAGCAGCTACCGTGGTGGCGGACTTAGTAACTATGGCTACACCTTC
NA	few	TRBV21-1	TRBJ1-4	CASSIRLETREKLFF	TGTGCCAGCAGCATTCGTCTCGAAACAAGGGAAAAACTGTTTTTT
NA	NA	TRBV20-1	TRBJ1-1	CSYIPGFPNTEAFF	TGCAGTTATATTCCCGGGTTTCCGAACACTGAAGCTTTCTTT